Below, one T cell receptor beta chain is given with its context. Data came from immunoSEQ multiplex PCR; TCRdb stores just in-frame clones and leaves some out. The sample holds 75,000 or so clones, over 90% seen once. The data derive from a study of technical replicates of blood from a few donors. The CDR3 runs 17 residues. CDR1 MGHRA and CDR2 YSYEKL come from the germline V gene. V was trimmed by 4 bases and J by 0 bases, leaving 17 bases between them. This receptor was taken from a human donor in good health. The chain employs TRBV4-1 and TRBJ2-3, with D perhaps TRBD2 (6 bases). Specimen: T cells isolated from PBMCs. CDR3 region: CASSRWGTSLSTDTQYF. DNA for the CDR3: TGCGCCAGCAGCCGTTGGGGGACTTCCTTAAGCACAGATACGCAGTATTTT.